Ten or more counts support the clone carrying this TCR beta chain. Antigen specificity is unknown. Via MiXCR, TCRdb re-called the RT-PCR reads, giving one row per CDR3 protein. The sample holds some 850,000 distinct CDR3 sequences, approximately 17% seen once. Per germline, CDR1 SGHVS and CDR2 FQNEAQ. The J segment lost 6 bases and the V segment lost 5 bases, leaving 12 bases of the junction unmatched. The CDR3 is made up of 16 amino acids. The data derive from a study of response to subunit inactivated influenza vaccine. Study results and caveats: Authors suggested that a seasonal influenza vaccination recruits few new T cells each time.

The sample was PBMCs from blood, taken about 5 days after vaccination. V is TRBV7-8 and J is TRBJ2-1; 8 bases line up with TRBD2. This TCR was recovered from a man between 50 and 59 years old who received an inactivated influenza vaccine. The CDR3 reads CASSPALREGPNEQFF. CDR3 DNA sequence: TGTGCCAGCAGCCCGGCCCTCCGGGAGGGCCCCAATGAGCAGTTCTTC.